This T cell receptor (beta chain) was found in a study of blood T cell repertoires in COVID-19. Study as a whole: T cells, B-cell-depleted T cells, or PBMCs supplied cDNA or gDNA.

Clones were read by immunoSEQ multiplex PCR, and TCRdb kept only the in-frame ones, dropping some. In the table there are approximately 150,000 clones, 70% to 90% of which are singletons. The CDR3 extends over 14 amino acids. The junction had 4 bases not matched to a gene; V was cut back by 2 bases and J by 9 bases. Germline assignment: CDR1 MRHNA and CDR2 SNTAGT. This chain connects TRBV6-4 to TRBJ2-1; the match to TRBD2 covers 10 bases. The TCR was taken from an older woman with acute or convalescent COVID-19. Material for sequencing was peripheral blood. CDR3 region: CASSDSGGAGEQFF. In nucleotides, the CDR3 is TGTGCCAGCAGTGACAGCGGGGGGGCGGGTGAGCAGTTCTTC.